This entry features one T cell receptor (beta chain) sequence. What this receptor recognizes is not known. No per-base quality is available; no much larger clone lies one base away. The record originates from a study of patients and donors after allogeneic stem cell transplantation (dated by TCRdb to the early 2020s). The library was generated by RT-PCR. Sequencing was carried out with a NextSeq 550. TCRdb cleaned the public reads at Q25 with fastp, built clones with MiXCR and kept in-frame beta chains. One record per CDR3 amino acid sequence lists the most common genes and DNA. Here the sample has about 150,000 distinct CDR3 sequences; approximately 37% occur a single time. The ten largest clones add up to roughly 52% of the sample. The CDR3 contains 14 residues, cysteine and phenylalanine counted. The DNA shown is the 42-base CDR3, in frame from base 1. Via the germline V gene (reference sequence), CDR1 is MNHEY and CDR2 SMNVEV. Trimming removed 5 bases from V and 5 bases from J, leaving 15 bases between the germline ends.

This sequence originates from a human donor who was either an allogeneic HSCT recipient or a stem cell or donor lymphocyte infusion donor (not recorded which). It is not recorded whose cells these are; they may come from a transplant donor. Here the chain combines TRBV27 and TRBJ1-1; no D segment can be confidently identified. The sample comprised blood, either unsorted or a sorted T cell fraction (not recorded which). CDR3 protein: CASSPGMVRTEAFF. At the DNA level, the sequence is TGTGCCAGCAGTCCTGGGATGGTGAGGACTGAAGCTTTCTTT.